This T cell receptor beta chain was obtained from a study of Ad26.COV2.S vaccination and SARS-CoV-2 variants. Turning to the study itself: By the intramuscular route, Ad26.COV2.S was given once, or twice 56 days apart.

The data were produced by immunoSEQ multiplex PCR, yet TCRdb's version contains in-frame clones alone and is incomplete. The sample shows some 370,000 clones, 80% to 90% of them seen only once. V was trimmed by 2 bases and J by 4 bases, leaving 13 bases between them. The CDR3 contains 15 residues. In germline, CDR1 is SGHRS, CDR2 YFSETQ. The treatment is: over 15 received Ad26.COV2.S at low or high dose, single or two shots; roughly five received placebo; per-sample allocation not given. The investigators took samples on day 63 after the first vaccine or placebo injection. The chain joins TRBV5-1 to TRBJ2-1; a possible D gene is TRBD1 (6 bases). The source was peripheral blood, collected in a trial of Ad26.COV2.S vaccine versus placebo. This receptor was taken from a person between 18 and 65 years old who received the Ad26.COV2.S COVID-19 vaccine or a placebo. The chain's CDR3 is CASSFSGQRYNEQFF. The CDR3 DNA reads as TGCGCCAGCAGCTTCTCTGGACAGAGATACAATGAGCAGTTCTTC.